The 7 T cell receptor beta chains reported below all come from one sample, sequenced in a study of cytotoxic CD8 clonotypes in ibrutinib-treated CLL. Repertoires were generated with immunoSEQ multiplex PCR, while TCRdb's copy carries only in-frame clones and drops some. The sample consists of some 300,000 clones, just under 80% of them appearing once. This sample comprised PBMCs, obtained before ibrutinib treatment. Receptors were obtained from a human donor with chronic lymphocytic leukemia.

The chain uses TRBV7-6 and TRBJ2-1, with 9 bases lining up with TRBD1. This CDR3 has 15 amino acids. J gave up 8 bases and V 0 bases, and 5 bases lay outside the gene matches. In germline, CDR1 is SGHVS, CDR2 FNYEAQ. CDR3 nucleotide sequence: TGTGCCAGCAGCTTAGCGGCGGGACAGGGCTATGAGCAGTTCTTC. It codes for CASSLAAGQGYEQFF.

This sequence joins TRBV18 and TRBJ1-3; D is perhaps TRBD1 (6 bases). Trimming stripped 3 bases from V and 0 bases from J, with 12 bases between. From germline, CDR1 is KGHSH and CDR2 LQKENI. The CDR3 has 16 amino acids. The DNA of the CDR3 is TGTGCCAGCTCACCGACGGACAGAATCTCTGGAAACACCATATATTTT. Its translation: CASSPTDRISGNTIYF.

This chain links TRBV28 with TRBJ1-5; unclear D gene. The CDR3 is 11 amino acids. V lost 0 bases and J 7 bases, leaving 1 base between the germline ends. The V gene's germline CDR1 is MDHEN and CDR2 SYDVKM. The CDR3 nucleotides are TGTGCCAGCAGTTTATGGCAGCCCCAGCATTTT. This codes for CASSLWQPQHF.

The chain couples TRBV7-9 to TRBJ2-1; no reliable D call. Per the germline V gene, CDR1 is SEHNR and CDR2 is FQNEAQ (reference sequence). The CDR3 is made up of 11 amino acids. Trimming pared 1 base from V and 8 bases from J, leaving 3 bases between. This chain's CDR3 is CASSLVDEQFF. CDR3 sequence (DNA): TGTGCCAGCAGCTTAGTGGATGAGCAGTTCTTC.

The chain is built from TRBV7-8 and TRBJ2-2; TRBD2 agrees at 8 bases. V was clipped by 5 bases and J by 1 base; unmatched bases: 3. Per germline, CDR1 SGHVS and CDR2 FQNEAQ. The CDR3 covers 15 residues. In nucleotides, the CDR3 is TGTGCCAGCAGCGCGGGAGGCAGGAACACCGGGGAGCTGTTTTTT. Translation: CASSAGGRNTGELFF.

The chain couples TRBV30 to TRBJ1-1; 7 bases align to TRBD1. Germline V CDR1 and CDR2: GTSNPN, SVGIG (reference sequence). With V trimmed by 4 bases and J by 1 base, 6 bases remained unmatched. CDR3 length equals 14 residues. CDR3 protein: CAWNPGGGNTEAFF. For the CDR3, the DNA is TGTGCCTGGAATCCAGGGGGTGGGAACACTGAAGCTTTCTTT.

This sequence joins TRBV18 and TRBJ2-7, with 9 bases aligning to TRBD1. Germline V gene sequence: CDR1 KGHSH, CDR2 LQKENI. V trimming: 5 bases; J trimming: 3 bases; junction bases outside the gene matches: 2. The CDR3 totals 13 residues. CDR3 DNA: TGTGCCAGCTCAACAGGGGGCGGCTACGAGCAGTACTTC. It yields the protein CASSTGGGYEQYF.